These 20 T cell receptor beta chains originate from one sample sequenced in a study of blood T cell repertoires in COVID-19. Some clones are missing from TCRdb's copy, which holds only in-frame ones; the method was immunoSEQ multiplex PCR. The sample gives approximately 220,000 clones, approximately 86% of which show up once; 3% is in the top ten. The sequenced sample consisted of peripheral blood. These receptors were collected from a man between 60 and 75 years old with acute or convalescent COVID-19.

The rearrangement joins TRBV6-2 or TRBV6-3 to TRBJ2-1, with D tentatively TRBD2 (6 bases). CDR3 length equals 13 residues. Germline CDR1 is MNHEY and CDR2 is SVGEGT. V dropped 6 bases and J dropped 12 bases, with 18 bases sitting between them. This chain's CDR3 is CASSQGRPGGQFF. CDR3 nucleotide sequence: TGTGCCAGCAGCCAGGGACGTCCCGGGGGGCAGTTCTTC.

V gene TRBV4-1 combines with J gene TRBJ1-2; no clear D gene. Germline values: CDR1 MGHRA, CDR2 YSYEKL. This CDR3 is built from 14 residues. V was clipped by 1 base and J by 8 bases, with 14 bases between them. CDR3 amino acids: CASSQAGVTGGYTF. CDR3 DNA: TGCGCCAGCAGCCAAGCTGGGGTGACGGGGGGCTACACCTTC.

The V call is TRBV2, the J call TRBJ2-4, with 7 bases lining up with TRBD1. V lost 7 bases, J lost 3 bases, and 12 bases stayed unmatched. Germline V lookup: CDR1 SNHLY, CDR2 FYNNEI. This CDR3 has 16 residues. CDR3 bases: TGTGCCAGCACCCTTGAGACAGGGCTCCACAAAAACATTCAGTACTTC. It encodes CASTLETGLHKNIQYF.

The chain is built from TRBV14 and TRBJ2-6; TRBD1 aligns across 7 bases. CDR1 and CDR2 (germline): SGHDN, FVKESK. The CDR3 covers 19 residues. V trimming: 1 base; J trimming: 0 bases; junction bases outside the gene matches: 9. CDR3 sequence (DNA): TGTGCCAGCAGCCAAGGCGACAGGGTGGGACCCTCTGGGGCCAACGTCCTGACTTTC. As protein: CASSQGDRVGPSGANVLTF. Complete variable domain (other parts from reference TRBV14 and TRBJ2-6): EAGVTQFPSHSVIEKGQTVTLRCDPISGHDNLYWYRRVMGKEIKFLLHFVKESKQDESGMPNNRFLAERTGGTYSTLKVQPAELEDSGVYFCASSQGDRVGPSGANVLTFGAGSRLTVL.

V and J are TRBV5-8 and TRBJ2-7, with 7 bases lining up with TRBD1. Germline values: CDR1 SGHTS, CDR2 YDEGEE. Losses at the gene ends were 5 bases for V and 0 bases for J; bases not matched to a gene: 5. CDR3 size: 14 residues. The CDR3 here is CASRMGQISYEQYF. The DNA of the CDR3 is TGTGCCAGCAGAATGGGACAGATCTCCTACGAGCAGTACTTC.

The V call is TRBV5-8, the J call TRBJ2-3, with 7 bases fitting TRBD2. The V gene end was trimmed by 4 bases and the J gene end by 4 bases; junction bases not matched to a gene: 12. The CDR3 is made up of 16 amino acids. Germline-derived CDR1 and CDR2 are SGHTS and YDEGEE. CDR3 protein: CASSRPASGPSDTQYF. The CDR3 region has the DNA TGTGCCAGCAGCCGCCCGGCTAGCGGACCATCAGATACGCAGTATTTT.

The chain recombines TRBV2 with TRBJ2-2, with D unresolved. CDR1 SNHLY and CDR2 FYNNEI come from the germline V gene. The CDR3 runs 13 residues. V lost 7 bases, J lost 5 bases, and 11 bases lay in between. This CDR3 is CASTSSWTGELFF. In nucleotides, the CDR3 is TGTGCCAGCACTTCGAGTTGGACCGGGGAGCTGTTTTTT.

In DNA form, the CDR3 reads TGTGCCAGCTCACCGAGGAGAGAGACCGGGGAGCTGTTTTTT. Protein: CASSPRRETGELFF. The chain has TRBV18 and TRBJ2-2, with D unresolved. Germline assignment: CDR1 KGHSH and CDR2 LQKENI. The CDR3 is 14 residues long. Trimming removed 3 bases at V and 5 bases at J, with 10 bases between.

This sequence joins TRBV3-1 (or the pseudogene TRBV3-2) and TRBJ2-5; D is perhaps TRBD2 (6 bases). From germline, CDR1 is LGHDT and CDR2 YNNKEL (reference sequence). The CDR3 length is 15 residues. V lost 4 bases and J 0 bases, leaving 12 bases between the germline ends. The CDR3 reads CASSPGVWNQETQYF. Written as DNA, the CDR3 is TGTGCCAGCAGCCCGGGGGTGTGGAACCAAGAGACCCAGTACTTC.

This chain connects TRBV9 to TRBJ2-2; no reliable D call. CDR3 length: 15 residues. The germline V gene encodes CDR1 SGDLS and CDR2 YYNGEE. V was cut by 0 bases and J by 5 bases, with 11 bases left in between. The CDR3 DNA sequence: TGTGCCAGCAGCGTAGGGGCAGTCTCAACCGGGGAGCTGTTTTTT. Protein sequence: CASSVGAVSTGELFF. The full variable domain, with the rest looked up from reference TRBV9 and TRBJ2-2, is DSGVTQTPKHLITATGQRVTLRCSPRSGDLSVYWYQQSLDQGLQFLIQYYNGEERAKGNILERFSAQQFPDLHSELNLSSLELGDSALYFCASSVGAVSTGELFFGEGSRLTVL.

This clone was counted between two and nine times. This chain joins TRBV15 and TRBJ2-5; tentatively, D is TRBD1 (7 bases). Per the germline V gene, CDR1 is LNHNV and CDR2 is YYDKDF (reference sequence). Trimming cost V 3 bases and J 1 base, with 15 bases left between them. CDR3 length: 16 amino acids. The CDR3 coding sequence is TGTGCCACCAGCAGGGGAGGACAGGTCCCCCAAGAGACCCAGTACTTC. It is translated as CATSRGGQVPQETQYF.

The genes are TRBV20-1 and TRBJ1-1, with 7 positions matching TRBD1. Germline CDR1 reads DFQATT; CDR2 reads SNEGSKA (reference sequence). This CDR3 is built from 11 residues. V lost 4 bases, J lost 5 bases, and 1 base stayed unmatched. As DNA, the CDR3 is TGCAGTGCTACGACAGGGACTGAAGCTTTCTTT. Its protein is CSATTGTEAFF.

As concerns this clone: Additional DNA sequences in this sample encode the identical CDR3. J is TRBJ2-1 and V is TRBV6-5; 12 nucleotides agree with TRBD2. Germline-derived CDR1 and CDR2 are MNHEY and SVGAGI. The V segment lost 4 bases and the J segment 6 bases; nucleotides outside the gene matches: 4. CDR3 size: 15 residues. CDR3 sequence (DNA): TGTGCCAGCAGTTCTAGCGGGGGGGCTGGCAATGAGCAGTTCTTC. Its protein is CASSSSGGAGNEQFF.

The gene calls are TRBV7-9 and TRBJ2-7, with a weak D call TRBD2 (5 bases). Germline values: CDR1 SEHNR, CDR2 FQNEAQ (reference sequence). The ends were cut back, 4 bases at V and 3 bases at J, with 10 bases in the middle. CDR3 length: 13 residues. The CDR3 spells CASSSSRDYEQYF. In DNA form, the CDR3 reads TGTGCCAGCAGCTCATCCCGGGACTACGAGCAGTACTTC.

The rearrangement links TRBV9 to TRBJ2-4, with D possibly TRBD1 on 6 matching bases. The CDR3 has 13 residues. V was shortened by 0 bases and J by 16 bases, with 17 bases between the two germline ends. Per the germline V gene, CDR1 is SGDLS and CDR2 is YYNGEE. The CDR3 loop reads CASSVDPSGAFYF. DNA of the CDR3: TGTGCCAGCAGCGTAGATCCTTCAGGGGCCTTTTACTTC.

This rearrangement joins TRBV6-5 to TRBJ1-5; D remains unclear. V lost 7 bases to trimming and J lost 7 bases, with 14 bases between them. This CDR3 spans 13 amino acids. The germline CDR1 and CDR2 sequences are MNHEY and SVGAGI. CDR3 region: CASIGVVEQPQHF. The CDR3 DNA reads as TGTGCCAGCATCGGGGTTGTGGAACAGCCCCAGCATTTT.

The chain has TRBV6-2 or TRBV6-3 and TRBJ1-4; no clear D gene. The V end lost 2 bases, the J end lost 8 bases, and 6 bases lay between the germline ends. The CDR3 is 12 residues long. Germline CDR1 MNHEY, CDR2 SVGEGT. CDR3 region: CASSYPGEKLFF. DNA of the CDR3: TGTGCCAGCAGTTACCCGGGGGAAAAACTGTTTTTT.

V usage is TRBV5-5 and J usage is TRBJ1-5, with 7 bases fitting TRBD1. From germline, CDR1 is SGHKS and CDR2 YYEKEE (reference sequence). The CDR3 is 14 residues long. V was clipped by 4 bases and J by 6 bases; unmatched bases: 7. The CDR3 region has the DNA TGTGCCAGCAGCCAAGACAGGGTGCCTCAGCCCCAGCATTTT. It yields the protein CASSQDRVPQPQHF. Based on the CDR3 plus reference TRBV5-5 and TRBJ1-5, the full variable domain is DAGVTQSPTHLIKTRGQQVTLRCSPISGHKSVSWYQQVLGQGPQFIFQYYEKEERGRGNFPDRFSARQFPNYSSELNVNALLLGDSALYLCASSQDRVPQPQHFGDGTRLSIL.

This rearrangement joins TRBV10-3 to TRBJ2-1; tentatively, D is TRBD2 (7 bases). The CDR3 has 15 residues. Per the germline V gene, CDR1 is ENHRY and CDR2 is SYGVKD. V was trimmed by 3 bases and J by 4 bases, leaving 13 bases between them. CDR3 sequence: CAISDPAGAYNEQFF. The CDR3 DNA is TGTGCCATCAGTGATCCGGCGGGGGCGTACAATGAGCAGTTCTTC.

J is TRBJ1-2 and V is TRBV6-5, with unresolved D. The length of the CDR3 is 14 residues. Between the trimmed V and J ends, which lost 2 bases and 3 bases, there was a span of 10 bases. CDR1 and CDR2 from the germline V gene are MNHEY and SVGAGI. The CDR3 nucleotides read TGTGCCAGCAGTTACGCAGAAACGTACTATGGCTACACCTTC. Encoded protein: CASSYAETYYGYTF.